These 27 T cell receptor beta chains were sequenced from one sample in a study of blood T cell repertoires in COVID-19. Generated by immunoSEQ multiplex PCR, the TCRdb table keeps only in-frame clones and is missing some. The sample lists approximately 90,000 clones; about four fifths were seen once. The sequencing input was peripheral blood. Receptors originate from a man between 65 and 80 years old with COVID-19, enrolled during active disease.

This clone has only one observation. The genes are TRBV7-2 and TRBJ2-5; D is perhaps TRBD2 (5 bases). The CDR3 consists of 13 residues. CDR1 and CDR2 (germline): SGHTA, FQGNSA. Trimming pared 5 bases from V and 7 bases from J, leaving 14 bases between. The CDR3 region has the DNA TGTGCCAGCAGCACCCGGACTGGGCGGACCCAGTACTTC. It is translated as CASSTRTGRTQYF. Full variable domain (rest looked up from reference TRBV7-2 and TRBJ2-5): GAGVSQSPSNKVTEKGKDVELRCDPISGHTALYWYRQSLGQGLEFLIYFQGNSAPDKSGLPSDRFSAERTGGSVSTLTIQRTQQEDSAVYLCASSTRTGRTQYFGPGTRLLVL.

V and J are TRBV7-9 and TRBJ2-7, with a possible D match to TRBD1 (6 bases). This CDR3 has 13 residues. Trimming took 5 bases from V and 5 from J, leaving 13 bases between them. Germline CDR1 is SEHNR and CDR2 is FQNEAQ (reference sequence). The CDR3 DNA sequence: TGTGCCAGCAGCCGGGGACATATTAACGAGCAGTACTTC. Encoded protein: CASSRGHINEQYF.

This chain joins TRBV18 and TRBJ1-1; TRBD1 agrees at 7 bases. V shed 2 bases and J 3 bases; nucleotides not matched to a gene: 6. CDR1 is KGHSH, CDR2 LQKENI, per germline. The CDR3 extends over 15 amino acids. The CDR3 nucleotides are TGTGCCAGCTCACCAGCGACAGGGCTAGACACTGAAGCTTTCTTT. Its translation: CASSPATGLDTEAFF.

The chain is built from TRBV27 and TRBJ2-3; TRBD2 agrees at 9 bases. This CDR3 has 17 amino acids. Trimming at V came to 4 bases and at J to 8 bases, leaving 16 bases not matched to a gene. Germline V gives CDR1 MNHEY, CDR2 SMNVEV (reference sequence). The CDR3 DNA is TGTGCCAGCAGTTCTTCATATAGGCGGGGGGGCCGGTTTACGCAGTATTTT. This sequence encodes CASSSSYRRGGRFTQYF.

The CDR3 protein is CASSSSDVYEQYF. In DNA form, the CDR3 reads TGTGCCAGCAGTTCAAGCGATGTCTACGAGCAGTACTTC. This chain connects TRBV28 to TRBJ2-7, with D hard to call. Germline V gives CDR1 MDHEN, CDR2 SYDVKM. The CDR3 covers 13 residues. Trimming pared 4 bases from V and 3 bases from J, leaving 10 bases between.

The chain has TRBV27 and TRBJ2-7; D may be TRBD2 (5 bases). Germline V gene sequence: CDR1 MNHEY, CDR2 SMNVEV (reference sequence). This CDR3 has 15 residues. The V end lost 6 bases, the J end lost 2 bases, and 17 bases lay between the germline ends. CDR3 protein: CASSQKPGTTYEQYF. CDR3 in DNA: TGTGCCAGCAGCCAAAAGCCGGGAACAACCTACGAGCAGTACTTC.

The chain recombines TRBV7-2 with TRBJ2-7; D not certain. Per germline, CDR1 SGHTA and CDR2 FQGNSA. V was trimmed by 5 bases and J by 5 bases, leaving 7 bases between them. This CDR3 has 11 amino acids. The CDR3 sequence is CASSLVDEQYF. DNA of the CDR3: TGTGCCAGCAGCCTCGTTGACGAGCAGTACTTC.

The V and J genes are TRBV7-8 and TRBJ1-3; TRBD1 matches 11 bases. Germline trimming cut 5 bases from V and 7 bases from J; bases unmatched to any gene: 4. This CDR3 contains 14 residues. Germline assignment: CDR1 SGHVS and CDR2 FQNEAQ. The CDR3 DNA reads as TGTGCCAGCAGCCGGACAGGGGGCATTAACACCATATATTTT. Translating it yields CASSRTGGINTIYF. Full variable domain (remainder filled in from reference TRBV7-8 and TRBJ1-3): GAGVSQSPRYKVAKRGQDVALRCDPISGHVSLFWYQQALGQGPEFLTYFQNEAQLDKSGLPSDRFFAERPEGSVSTLKIQRTQQEDSAVYLCASSRTGGINTIYFGEGSWLTVV.

The chain carries TRBV7-2 and TRBJ1-5, with TRBD1 as a possible D gene (5 bases). Germline CDR1 is SGHTA and CDR2 is FQGNSA. V was pared by 2 bases and J by 6 bases, with 17 bases between. CDR3 length: 16 amino acids. The CDR3: CASSLLAGLHGQPQHF. In nucleotides, the CDR3 is TGTGCCAGCAGCTTACTTGCAGGGCTTCACGGTCAGCCCCAGCATTTT.

The CDR3 DNA follows: TGCGCCAGCAGCTTGGGTCAGGTAAACAATGAGCAGTTCTTC. Amino acids: CASSLGQVNNEQFF. This rearrangement joins TRBV5-1 to TRBJ2-1; D not certain. This CDR3 is built from 14 residues. Per germline, CDR1 SGHRS and CDR2 YFSETQ. With 0 bases removed from V and 5 bases from J, the gap between germline ends came to 9 bases. Complete variable domain (other parts from reference TRBV5-1 and TRBJ2-1): KAGVTQTPRYLIKTRGQQVTLSCSPISGHRSVSWYQQTPGQGLQFLFEYFSETQRNKGNFPGRFSGRQFSNSRSEMNVSTLELGDSALYLCASSLGQVNNEQFFGPGTRLTVL.

The gene calls are TRBV11-2 and TRBJ2-7; TRBD2 is a possible D gene (6 bases). Germline assignment: CDR1 SGHAT and CDR2 FQNNGV. Trimming stripped 4 bases from V and 6 bases from J, with 13 bases between. This CDR3 has 13 amino acids. The CDR3 DNA reads TGTGCCAGCAGCTCGACTAGGACGGGCGAGCAGTACTTC. Protein product: CASSSTRTGEQYF.

This clone has only one observation. The CDR3 spells CASSYDRARPLHF. The CDR3 DNA follows: TGTGCCAGCAGTTACGACAGGGCCAGGCCCCTCCACTTT. The chain is built from TRBV6-5 and TRBJ1-6; TRBD1 matches at 7 bases. CDR3 length: 13 amino acids. Losses at the gene ends were 2 bases for V and 13 bases for J; bases not matched to a gene: 5. CDR1 and CDR2 from the germline V gene are MNHEY and SVGAGI.

The chain is built from TRBV6-5 and TRBJ2-3; possibly TRBD2 for D (5 bases). This CDR3 spans 15 amino acids. V was pared by 8 bases and J by 0 bases, with 15 bases between. Germline V lookup: CDR1 MNHEY, CDR2 SVGAGI. The CDR3 is CASPGIGGSTDTQYF. The CDR3 nucleotides are TGTGCCAGCCCCGGGATTGGCGGGAGCACAGATACGCAGTATTTT.

V usage is TRBV2 and J usage is TRBJ2-1; 7 nucleotides agree with TRBD1. CDR3 length: 16 residues. Looked up from germline, CDR1 is SNHLY and CDR2 is FYNNEI. V gave up 6 bases and J gave up 2 bases; unmatched junction bases: 10. CDR3 sequence reads: CASRGRQGSPYNEQFF. DNA for the CDR3: TGTGCCAGCAGGGGTAGACAGGGCTCCCCCTACAATGAGCAGTTCTTC.

This chain joins TRBV5-1 and TRBJ1-2, with a possible D match to TRBD1 (6 bases). The CDR3 loop spans 15 amino acids. V gave up 2 bases and J gave up 3 bases, with 14 bases separating them. Looked up from germline, CDR1 is SGHRS and CDR2 is YFSETQ. Written as DNA, the CDR3 is TGCGCCAGCAGCTTACAGGGAGTGTCCGACTATGGCTACACCTTC. As protein: CASSLQGVSDYGYTF.

The rearrangement uses TRBV30 and TRBJ1-3, with D possibly matching TRBD1 (6 bases). The CDR3 is made up of 15 amino acids. Trimming left V 6 bases short and J 2 bases short, with 17 bases between. CDR1 is GTSNPN, CDR2 SVGIG, per germline (reference sequence). CDR3: CACKQGAEPGNTIYF. CDR3 DNA sequence: TGTGCCTGCAAACAGGGAGCCGAACCTGGAAACACCATATATTTT.

J is TRBJ2-2 and V is TRBV19; 8 bases agree with TRBD1. V trimming: 8 bases; J trimming: 5 bases; junction bases outside the gene matches: 10. Germline values: CDR1 LNHDA, CDR2 SQIVND (reference sequence). The CDR3 loop spans 15 amino acids. The CDR3 sequence is CASGDRLKGTGELFF. CDR3 coding DNA: TGTGCCAGTGGGGACAGGCTGAAAGGGACCGGGGAGCTGTTTTTT.

A single count supports this clone. V gene TRBV5-1 combines with J gene TRBJ1-1; D gene uncertain. Germline V gives CDR1 SGHRS, CDR2 YFSETQ. The length of the CDR3 is 13 residues. V dropped 2 bases and J dropped 4 bases, with 9 bases sitting between them. The CDR3 sequence: CASSLTASTEAFF. The CDR3 coding sequence is TGCGCCAGCAGCTTAACAGCCAGCACTGAAGCTTTCTTT.

The chain is built from TRBV28 and TRBJ2-7; 7 nucleotides align to TRBD1. There are 14 residues in the CDR3. Looked up from germline, CDR1 is MDHEN and CDR2 is SYDVKM. V gave up 3 bases and J gave up 0 bases; unmatched junction bases: 2. CDR3 sequence (DNA): TGTGCCAGCAGTTTGGGGACAGACTCCTACGAGCAGTACTTC. Protein sequence: CASSLGTDSYEQYF.

V usage is TRBV19 and J usage is TRBJ1-5; D is undetermined. This CDR3 is built from 13 residues. Trimming shortened V by 5 bases and J by 1 base, and 6 bases separated the two germline ends. Germline CDR1 LNHDA, CDR2 SQIVND (reference sequence). The CDR3 DNA reads TGTGCCAGTAGTCAAAAAAGCAATCAGCCCCAGCATTTT. This translates into CASSQKSNQPQHF.

This clone was counted a few times. This chain uses TRBV10-3 with TRBJ2-7; 11 positions agree with TRBD1. The V segment lost 4 bases and the J segment 2 bases; nucleotides outside the gene matches: 4. This CDR3 has 15 residues. Germline V gene lookup returns CDR1 ENHRY and CDR2 SYGVKD. As DNA, the CDR3 is TGTGCCATCAGTGGCGGGGACAGGGGGACCTACGAGCAGTACTTC. Encoded protein: CAISGGDRGTYEQYF.

The chain couples TRBV15 to TRBJ2-7; 8 bases are a match to TRBD1. Trimming cost V 1 base and J 3 bases; bases outside gene matches: 5. Germline CDR1 is LNHNV and CDR2 is YYDKDF (reference sequence). CDR3 size: 15 residues. CDR3 DNA: TGTGCCACCAGCAGAGTAGACAGGGGCGACTACGAGCAGTACTTC. Translation: CATSRVDRGDYEQYF. The whole variable domain, filled in from reference TRBV15 and TRBJ2-7, reads DAMVIQNPRYQVTQFGKPVTLSCSQTLNHNVMYWYQQKSSQAPKLLFHYYDKDFNNEADTPDNFQSRRPNTSFCFLDIRSPGLGDTAMYLCATSRVDRGDYEQYFGPGTRLTVT.

The rearrangement links TRBV18 to TRBJ1-2; 7 bases are shared with TRBD1. The germline V gene has CDR1 KGHSH and CDR2 LQKENI. CDR3 size: 13 residues. Germline trimming cut 2 bases from V and 8 bases from J; bases unmatched to any gene: 5. The CDR3 region is CASSPEQGQGYTF. The CDR3 coding sequence is TGTGCCAGCTCACCAGAACAGGGGCAAGGCTACACCTTC.

The rearrangement uses TRBV4-2 and TRBJ2-1, with 7 bases fitting TRBD1. The CDR3 loop spans 14 amino acids. The V gene's germline CDR1 is LGHNA and CDR2 YNFKEQ. Unmatched junction bases numbered 5, after V lost 4 bases and J lost 5 bases. CDR3 loop: CASSLSGTDNEQFF. The CDR3 bases are TGTGCCAGCAGCCTCTCCGGGACAGACAATGAGCAGTTCTTC.

The chain joins TRBV18 to TRBJ2-1; tentative D call: TRBD2 (6 bases). The CDR3 is 14 residues long. V was clipped by 6 bases and J by 4 bases, with 13 bases between them. CDR1 is KGHSH, CDR2 LQKENI, per germline. For the CDR3, the DNA is TGTGCCAGCTCGCCAACGGAGGGGTACAATGAGCAGTTCTTC. Translated: CASSPTEGYNEQFF. The variable domain in full, with the rest retrieved from reference TRBV18 and TRBJ2-1, is NAGVMQNPRHLVRRRGQEARLRCSPMKGHSHVYWYRQLPEEGLKFMVYLQKENIIDESGMPKERFSAEFPKEGPSILRIQQVVRGDSAAYFCASSPTEGYNEQFFGPGTRLTVL.

V and J are TRBV5-5 and TRBJ1-3; TRBD1 matches 7 bases. Germline loops: CDR1 SGHKS, CDR2 YYEKEE (reference sequence). The J segment lost 4 bases and the V segment lost 5 bases, leaving 6 bases of the junction unmatched. The CDR3 is made up of 14 amino acids. CDR3 sequence (DNA): TGTGCCAGCAGGATGACAGGGTCAGGAAACACCATATATTTT. Amino acid sequence: CASRMTGSGNTIYF. Complete variable domain (other parts from reference TRBV5-5 and TRBJ1-3): DAGVTQSPTHLIKTRGQQVTLRCSPISGHKSVSWYQQVLGQGPQFIFQYYEKEERGRGNFPDRFSARQFPNYSSELNVNALLLGDSALYLCASRMTGSGNTIYFGEGSWLTVV.

The genes are TRBV7-9 and TRBJ1-1; 7 positions agree with TRBD1. Trimming removed 5 bases from V and 0 bases from J; junction bases left unmatched: 9. Germline V gene data show CDR1 as SEHNR and CDR2 as FQNEAQ (reference sequence). CDR3 length: 16 residues. The CDR3 bases are TGTGCCAGCAGCCCCGGCGGCAGGGGGATGAACACTGAAGCTTTCTTT. As protein: CASSPGGRGMNTEAFF.